Below, one TCR beta chain is given with its context. Researchers tagged individual cDNA molecules with unique molecular identifiers. TCRdb itself ran the 5' RACE reads through MiXCR, one entry per CDR3 protein. This sample has approximately 84,000 distinct CDR3 sequences, with over 10% found just once. The source of the sample is a study of early T cells in non-severe SARS-CoV-2 infection. Sequenced input: whole blood. The source of this sequence is an adult who was a healthcare worker with PCR-confirmed SARS-CoV-2 infection or an uninfected control (not recorded which).

CDR3 nucleotide sequence: TGTGCCAGCAGCTCGGGGCCGAGCTCCTACAATGAGCAGTTCTTC. Its translation: CASSSGPSSYNEQFF. This sequence joins TRBV7-2 and TRBJ2-1, with D possibly being TRBD1 or TRBD2 (5 bases each). Germline loops: CDR1 SGHTA, CDR2 FQGNSA. Trimming left V 4 bases short and J 0 bases short, with 10 bases between. This CDR3 has 15 amino acids.